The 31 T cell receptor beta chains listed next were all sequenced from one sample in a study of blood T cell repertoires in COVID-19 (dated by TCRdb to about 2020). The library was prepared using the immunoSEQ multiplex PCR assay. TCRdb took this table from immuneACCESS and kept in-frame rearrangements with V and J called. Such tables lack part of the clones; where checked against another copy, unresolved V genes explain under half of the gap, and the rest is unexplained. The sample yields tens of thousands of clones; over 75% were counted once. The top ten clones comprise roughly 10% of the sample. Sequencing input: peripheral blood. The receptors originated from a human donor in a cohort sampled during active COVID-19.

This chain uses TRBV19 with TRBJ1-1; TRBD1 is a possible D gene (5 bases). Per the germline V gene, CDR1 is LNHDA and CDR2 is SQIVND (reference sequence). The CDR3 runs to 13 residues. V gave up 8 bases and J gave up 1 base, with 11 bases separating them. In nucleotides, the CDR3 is TGTGCCAGTTCTCGGGGGTCGAACACTGAAGCTTTCTTT. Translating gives CASSRGSNTEAFF.

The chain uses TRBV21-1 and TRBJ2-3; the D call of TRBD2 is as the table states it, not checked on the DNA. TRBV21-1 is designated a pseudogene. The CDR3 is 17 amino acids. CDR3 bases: TGTGCCAGCAGGCCGCCTGCGAGCGGAGGGACCCCAGATACGCAGTATTTT. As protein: CASRPPASGGTPDTQYF.

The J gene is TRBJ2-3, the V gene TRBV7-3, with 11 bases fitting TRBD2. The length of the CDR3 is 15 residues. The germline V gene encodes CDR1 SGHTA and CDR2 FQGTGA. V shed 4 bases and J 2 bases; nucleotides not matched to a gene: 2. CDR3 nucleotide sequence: TGTGCCAGCAGCTCGGGACTAGCGGTCACAGATACGCAGTATTTT. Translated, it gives CASSSGLAVTDTQYF.

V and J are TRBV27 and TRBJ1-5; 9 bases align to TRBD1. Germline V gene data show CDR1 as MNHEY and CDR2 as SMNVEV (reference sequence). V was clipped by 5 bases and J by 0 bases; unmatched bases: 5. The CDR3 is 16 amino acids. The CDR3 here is CASSEDRGYSNQPQHF. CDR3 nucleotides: TGTGCCAGCAGTGAGGACAGGGGCTATAGCAATCAGCCCCAGCATTTT.

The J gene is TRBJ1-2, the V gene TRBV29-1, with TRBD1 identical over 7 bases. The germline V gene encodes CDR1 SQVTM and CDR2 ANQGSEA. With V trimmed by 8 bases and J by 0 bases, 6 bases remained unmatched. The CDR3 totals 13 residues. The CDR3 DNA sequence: TGCAGCTCCAGGGACAGTGCTAACTATGGCTACACCTTC. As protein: CSSRDSANYGYTF.

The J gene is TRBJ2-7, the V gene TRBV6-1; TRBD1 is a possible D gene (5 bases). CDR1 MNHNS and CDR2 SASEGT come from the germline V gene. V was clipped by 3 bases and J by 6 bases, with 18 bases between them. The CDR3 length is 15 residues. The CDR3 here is CASSEGPLRGSEQYF. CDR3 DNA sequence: TGTGCCAGCAGTGAGGGTCCGCTAAGGGGATCCGAGCAGTACTTC.

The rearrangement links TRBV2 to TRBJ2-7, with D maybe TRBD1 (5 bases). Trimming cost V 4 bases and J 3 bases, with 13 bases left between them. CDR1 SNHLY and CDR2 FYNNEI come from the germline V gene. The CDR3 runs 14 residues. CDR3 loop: CASSVGHSDYEQYF. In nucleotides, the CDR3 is TGTGCCAGCAGTGTAGGACACTCAGACTACGAGCAGTACTTC.

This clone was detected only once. CDR3 protein: CASGVGGLLYQETQYF. The CDR3 DNA reads TGTGCCAGCGGGGTGGGGGGGCTCCTCTACCAAGAGACCCAGTACTTC. This chain connects TRBV2 to TRBJ2-5; weak D call: TRBD2 (7 bases). This CDR3 is 16 amino acids long. V was trimmed by 8 bases and J by 0 bases, leaving 19 bases between them. Germline V gives CDR1 SNHLY, CDR2 FYNNEI.

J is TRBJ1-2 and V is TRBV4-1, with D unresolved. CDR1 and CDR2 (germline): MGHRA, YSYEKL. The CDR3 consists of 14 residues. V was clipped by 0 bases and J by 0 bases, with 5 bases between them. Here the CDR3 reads CASSQDAANYGYTF. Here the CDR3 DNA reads TGCGCCAGCAGCCAAGACGCGGCTAACTATGGCTACACCTTC.

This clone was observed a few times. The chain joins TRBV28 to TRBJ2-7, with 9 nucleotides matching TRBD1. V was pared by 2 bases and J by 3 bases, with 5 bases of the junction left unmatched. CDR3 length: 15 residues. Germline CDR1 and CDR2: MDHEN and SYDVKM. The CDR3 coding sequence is TGTGCCAGCAGTTTACCTGGACAGGGGAACTACGAGCAGTACTTC. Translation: CASSLPGQGNYEQYF.

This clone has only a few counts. CDR3 loop: CASGQGLGTDTQYF. In DNA form, the CDR3 reads TGTGCCAGCGGGCAGGGGCTGGGCACAGATACGCAGTATTTT. V is TRBV7-9 and J is TRBJ2-3; weak D call: TRBD1 (6 bases). The CDR3 runs 14 residues. The germline V gene encodes CDR1 SEHNR and CDR2 FQNEAQ (reference sequence). The V gene lost 8 bases and the J gene lost 1 base, with 13 bases spanning the gap.

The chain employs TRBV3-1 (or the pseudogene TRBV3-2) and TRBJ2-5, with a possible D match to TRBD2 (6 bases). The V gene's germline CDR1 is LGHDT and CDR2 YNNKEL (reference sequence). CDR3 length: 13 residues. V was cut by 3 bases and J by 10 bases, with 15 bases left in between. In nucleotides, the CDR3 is TGTGCCAGCAGCCATGCCCGGGACGGGGGCCAGTACTTC. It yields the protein CASSHARDGGQYF.

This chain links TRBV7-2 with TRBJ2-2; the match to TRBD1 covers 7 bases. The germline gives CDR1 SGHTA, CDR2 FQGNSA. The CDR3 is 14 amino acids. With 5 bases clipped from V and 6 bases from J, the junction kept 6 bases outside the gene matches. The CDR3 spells CASSTTGWAGELFF. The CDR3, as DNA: TGTGCCAGCAGCACGACAGGGTGGGCCGGGGAGCTGTTTTTT.

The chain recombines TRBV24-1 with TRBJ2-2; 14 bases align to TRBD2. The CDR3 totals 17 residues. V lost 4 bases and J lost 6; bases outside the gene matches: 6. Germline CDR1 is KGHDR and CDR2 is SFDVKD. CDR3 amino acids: CATSDLGLAGVSGELFF. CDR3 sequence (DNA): TGTGCCACCAGTGACCTGGGACTAGCGGGAGTCTCCGGGGAGCTGTTTTTT.

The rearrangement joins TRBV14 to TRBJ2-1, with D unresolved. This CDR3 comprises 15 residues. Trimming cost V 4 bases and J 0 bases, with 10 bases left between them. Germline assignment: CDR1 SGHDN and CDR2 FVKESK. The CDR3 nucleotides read TGTGCCAGCAGCCGACACACCCGCTCCTACAATGAGCAGTTCTTC. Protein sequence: CASSRHTRSYNEQFF.

CDR3 DNA sequence: TGTGCCAGCAGCTTCGTGTCGGGGGGTGAGCAGTTCTTC. It is translated as CASSFVSGGEQFF. The chain carries TRBV7-2 and TRBJ2-1; 7 nucleotides agree with TRBD2. After removal of 3 bases from V and 9 bases from J, the junction contained 5 bases not matched to a gene. The CDR3 has 13 residues. CDR1 is SGHTA and CDR2 is FQGNSA in the germline V gene.

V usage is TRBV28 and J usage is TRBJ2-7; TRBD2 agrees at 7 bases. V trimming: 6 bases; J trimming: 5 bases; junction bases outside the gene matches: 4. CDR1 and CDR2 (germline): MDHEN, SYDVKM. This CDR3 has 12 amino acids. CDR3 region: CASSKSGNEQYF. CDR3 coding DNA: TGTGCCAGCAGCAAGAGCGGGAACGAGCAGTACTTC.

The CDR3 loop reads CASSFGQVDNQPQHF. The CDR3 DNA reads as TGTGCCAGCAGTTTCGGACAGGTAGACAATCAGCCCCAGCATTTT. This chain links TRBV6-6 with TRBJ1-5; 7 positions match TRBD1. V lost 4 bases to trimming and J lost 3 bases; unmatched junction nucleotides: 6. This CDR3 spans 15 amino acids. Germline CDR1 MNHNY, CDR2 SVGAGI (reference sequence).

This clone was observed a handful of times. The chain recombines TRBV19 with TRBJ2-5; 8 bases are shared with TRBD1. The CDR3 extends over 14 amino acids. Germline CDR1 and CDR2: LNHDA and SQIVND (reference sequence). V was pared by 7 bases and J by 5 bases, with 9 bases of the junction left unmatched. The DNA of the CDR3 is TGTGCCAGTAACCCGACAGGGGAGGTGGAGACCCAGTACTTC. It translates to CASNPTGEVETQYF.

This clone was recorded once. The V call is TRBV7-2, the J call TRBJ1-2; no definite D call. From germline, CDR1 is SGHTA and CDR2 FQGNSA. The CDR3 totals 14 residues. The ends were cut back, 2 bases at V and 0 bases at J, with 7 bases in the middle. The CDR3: CASSLSTANYGYTF. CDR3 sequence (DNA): TGTGCCAGCAGCTTAAGCACGGCTAACTATGGCTACACCTTC.

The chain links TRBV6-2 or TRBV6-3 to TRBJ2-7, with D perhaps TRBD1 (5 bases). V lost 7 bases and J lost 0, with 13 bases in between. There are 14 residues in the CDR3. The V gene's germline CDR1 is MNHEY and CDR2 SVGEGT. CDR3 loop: CASNPRQSSYEQYF. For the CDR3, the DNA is TGTGCCAGCAACCCGCGACAGAGCTCCTACGAGCAGTACTTC.

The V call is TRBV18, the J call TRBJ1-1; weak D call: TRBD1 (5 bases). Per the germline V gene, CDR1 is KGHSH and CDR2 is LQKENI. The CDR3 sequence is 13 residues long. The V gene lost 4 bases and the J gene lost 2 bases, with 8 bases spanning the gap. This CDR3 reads CASSLGHNTEAFF. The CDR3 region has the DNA TGTGCCAGCTCACTTGGACACAACACTGAAGCTTTCTTT.

DNA for the CDR3: TGCGCCAGCAGCTCGGAAACGGTTGGAGGCACTGAAGCTTTCTTT. This codes for CASSSETVGGTEAFF. This chain uses TRBV5-1 with TRBJ1-1, with D unclear. The CDR3 consists of 15 residues. CDR1 is SGHRS and CDR2 is YFSETQ in the germline V gene. Trimming left V 3 bases short and J 4 bases short, with 16 bases between.

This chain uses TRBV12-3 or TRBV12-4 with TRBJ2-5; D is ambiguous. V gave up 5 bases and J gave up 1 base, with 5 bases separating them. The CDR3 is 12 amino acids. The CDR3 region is CASSPRQETQYF. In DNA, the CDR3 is TGTGCCAGCAGTCCCCGCCAAGAGACCCAGTACTTC.

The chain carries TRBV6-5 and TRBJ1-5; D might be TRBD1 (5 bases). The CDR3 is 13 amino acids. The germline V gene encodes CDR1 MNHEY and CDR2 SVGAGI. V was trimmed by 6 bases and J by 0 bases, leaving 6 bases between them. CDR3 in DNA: TGTGCCAGCAGGACAGATAGCAATCAGCCCCAGCATTTT. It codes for CASRTDSNQPQHF.

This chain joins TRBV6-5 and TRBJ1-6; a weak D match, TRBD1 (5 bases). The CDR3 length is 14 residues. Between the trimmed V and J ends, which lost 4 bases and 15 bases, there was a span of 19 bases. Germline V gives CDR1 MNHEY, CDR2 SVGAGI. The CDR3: CASSSADSALNLHF. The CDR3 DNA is TGTGCCAGCAGTTCCGCAGACAGCGCCTTGAACCTCCACTTT.

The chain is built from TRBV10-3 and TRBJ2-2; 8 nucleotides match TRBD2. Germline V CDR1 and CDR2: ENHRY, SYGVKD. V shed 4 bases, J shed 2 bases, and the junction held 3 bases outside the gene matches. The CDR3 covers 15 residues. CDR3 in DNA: TGTGCCATCAGTGCCTTAGCGGGAAACACCGGGGAGCTGTTTTTT. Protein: CAISALAGNTGELFF.

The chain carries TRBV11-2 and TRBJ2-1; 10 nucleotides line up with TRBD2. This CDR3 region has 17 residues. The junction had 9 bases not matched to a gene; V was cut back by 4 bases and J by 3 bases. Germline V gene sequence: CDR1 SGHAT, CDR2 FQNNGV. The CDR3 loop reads CASSSLSGRPNYNEQFF. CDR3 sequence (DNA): TGTGCCAGCAGCTCTCTTAGCGGGAGGCCCAACTACAATGAGCAGTTCTTC.

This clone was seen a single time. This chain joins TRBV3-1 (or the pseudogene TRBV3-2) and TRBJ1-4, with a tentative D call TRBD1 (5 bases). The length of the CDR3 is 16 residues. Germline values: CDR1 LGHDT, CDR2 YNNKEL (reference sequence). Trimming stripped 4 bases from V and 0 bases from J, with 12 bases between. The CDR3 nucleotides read TGTGCCAGCAGCCCCCTGGGGGGGACAACTAATGAAAAACTGTTTTTT. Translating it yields CASSPLGGTTNEKLFF.

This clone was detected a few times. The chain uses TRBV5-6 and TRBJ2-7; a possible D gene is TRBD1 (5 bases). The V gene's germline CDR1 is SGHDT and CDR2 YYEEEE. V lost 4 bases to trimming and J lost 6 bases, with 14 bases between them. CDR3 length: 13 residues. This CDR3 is CASSQGGLIEQYF. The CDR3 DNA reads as TGTGCCAGCAGCCAGGGTGGGTTAATCGAGCAGTACTTC.

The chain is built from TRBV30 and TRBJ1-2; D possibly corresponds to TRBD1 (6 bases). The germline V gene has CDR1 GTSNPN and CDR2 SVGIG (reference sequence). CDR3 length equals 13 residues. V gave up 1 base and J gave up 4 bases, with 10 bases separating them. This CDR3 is CAWSGGLSYGYTF. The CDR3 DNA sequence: TGTGCCTGGAGTGGGGGGCTAAGCTATGGCTACACCTTC.